This entry lists 5 T cell receptor beta chains sequenced from one sample in a study of shared clonotypes between healthy human individuals. Clones were sequenced by immunoSEQ multiplex PCR, and TCRdb holds only the in-frame ones, with some missing. The profile shows 2.3 million or so clones, 85% to 95% of them singletons. Source material: naive CD4+ T cells from PBMCs. Indicated subset: CD45RA+ positively selected. These receptors were obtained from a man younger than 35 in good health. Some clones in this sample may be carry-over from other donors' samples.

The rearrangement joins TRBV5-1 to TRBJ1-2, with 10 bases identical to TRBD1. CDR3 length equals 14 residues. With V trimmed by 5 bases and J by 8 bases, 9 bases remained unmatched. Germline V gene sequence: CDR1 SGHRS, CDR2 YFSETQ. The CDR3 DNA is TGCGCCAGCAGTGTTCCGGGACAGGGGCGAGGCTACACCTTC. It yields the protein CASSVPGQGRGYTF.

The chain uses TRBV19 and TRBJ2-3, with 12 bases that match TRBD2. Per germline, CDR1 LNHDA and CDR2 SQIVND (reference sequence). Trimming at V came to 3 bases and at J to 4 bases, leaving 5 bases not matched to a gene. The CDR3 runs 16 residues. CDR3 amino acids: CASSIPLAGGADTQYF. The DNA of the CDR3 is TGTGCCAGTAGTATTCCACTAGCGGGAGGAGCAGATACGCAGTATTTT.

This clone has a handful of counts. The chain employs TRBV27 and TRBJ1-5; D call uncertain. This CDR3 has 13 amino acids. CDR1 and CDR2 from the germline V gene are MNHEY and SMNVEV (reference sequence). V lost 3 bases to trimming and J lost 0 bases, with 3 bases between them. This chain's CDR3 is CASSFVSNQPQHF. CDR3 nucleotide sequence: TGTGCCAGCAGTTTCGTTAGCAATCAGCCCCAGCATTTT.

V usage is TRBV5-1 and J usage is TRBJ2-1; tentatively, D is TRBD2 (6 bases). V gave up 3 bases and J gave up 2 bases, with 12 bases separating them. Germline assignment: CDR1 SGHRS and CDR2 YFSETQ. This CDR3 comprises 15 residues. The CDR3 nucleotides read TGCGCCAGCAGCTCCTTCGGAGGGGCCTACAATGAGCAGTTCTTC. It yields the protein CASSSFGGAYNEQFF.

As for this clone: A read error may account for a junction end that differs from germline. This rearrangement joins TRBV18 to TRBJ2-4; D gene uncertain. The CDR3 loop spans 13 amino acids. Germline V gene lookup returns CDR1 KGHSH and CDR2 LQKENI. The CDR3: CASSPKAQNIQYF. The CDR3 DNA is TGTGCCAGCTCACCCAAAGCCCAAAACATTCAGTACTTC.